These T cell receptor beta chains were read from a single sample in a study of spatial heterogeneity in lung cancer. One entry per CDR3 protein results from TCRdb running MiXCR on the 5' RACE reads. The sample records 17,000 or so distinct CDR3 sequences, about 10% being singletons. Sequenced here: PBMCs, sampled at follow-up. Receptor source: a male donor with early-stage non-small cell lung cancer. Each CDR3 is given with its conserved first and last residue. D genes are given only for firm matches. Clone size is stated in some rows and not others, as once, few, many or a class when expanded.

abundance: medium-sized; v_gene: TRBV27; d_gene: NA; CDR3aa: CASSPQATYGYTF
abundance: few; v_gene: TRBV4-3; d_gene: TRBD1; CDR3aa: CASSQATGGDYNEQFF
abundance: NA; v_gene: TRBV30; d_gene: NA; CDR3aa: CAWSWPGGTDTQYF
abundance: many; v_gene: TRBV24-1; d_gene: TRBD1; CDR3aa: CATFATGDGYTF
abundance: NA; v_gene: TRBV6-6; d_gene: TRBD2; CDR3aa: CASSPPSGTSGTDTQYF
abundance: many; v_gene: TRBV20-1; d_gene: NA; CDR3aa: CSAMGLTQETQYF
abundance: medium-sized; v_gene: TRBV20-1; d_gene: TRBD1; CDR3aa: CSAAGQGAEGKLFF
abundance: many; v_gene: TRBV7-9; d_gene: NA; CDR3aa: CASSLGRVSYNEQFF
abundance: many; v_gene: TRBV20-1; d_gene: NA; CDR3aa: CSARDLGSVDYNEQFF
abundance: many; v_gene: TRBV5-4; d_gene: TRBD2; CDR3aa: CASSLGAGAYNEQFF
abundance: few; v_gene: TRBV5-1; d_gene: NA; CDR3aa: CASSTGSYEQYF
abundance: many; v_gene: TRBV18; d_gene: TRBD2; CDR3aa: CASSPGLAGYSYEQYF
abundance: many; v_gene: TRBV5-6; d_gene: TRBD1; CDR3aa: CASSVDRETEAFF
abundance: few; v_gene: TRBV7-6; d_gene: NA; CDR3aa: CASSPSTRLPGETQYF
abundance: NA; v_gene: TRBV12-3/TRBV12-4; d_gene: NA; CDR3aa: CASSLSAGGNQPQHF
abundance: few; v_gene: TRBV6-1; d_gene: TRBD1; CDR3aa: CASGGTGVGEQFF
abundance: NA; v_gene: TRBV6-5; d_gene: TRBD2; CDR3aa: CASSYAGGKETQYF
abundance: medium-sized; v_gene: TRBV20-1; d_gene: NA; CDR3aa: CSVQGWGGETQYF
abundance: many; v_gene: TRBV28; d_gene: TRBD1; CDR3aa: CASSLWTGEDVEYF
abundance: many; v_gene: TRBV11-2; d_gene: NA; CDR3aa: CASSLGWDNSFASTDTQYF
abundance: many; v_gene: TRBV20-1; d_gene: NA; CDR3aa: CSVLGVNTEAFF
abundance: many; v_gene: TRBV7-2; d_gene: NA; CDR3aa: CASRYSNRLGDTQYF
abundance: many; v_gene: TRBV19; d_gene: TRBD2; CDR3aa: CASSIWSGGTTGELFF
abundance: few; v_gene: TRBV20-1; d_gene: NA; CDR3aa: CSARPADTQYF
abundance: NA; v_gene: TRBV5-1; d_gene: NA; CDR3aa: CASSLEAGYNEQFF
abundance: many; v_gene: TRBV28; d_gene: NA; CDR3aa: CASSSGRDSYEQYF
abundance: NA; v_gene: TRBV5-6; d_gene: NA; CDR3aa: CASSLGASYTF
abundance: many; v_gene: TRBV25-1; d_gene: NA; CDR3aa: CASSAAGASQETQYF
abundance: NA; v_gene: TRBV6-6; d_gene: TRBD2; CDR3aa: CASSYSGLAIAYEQYF
abundance: many; v_gene: TRBV11-2; d_gene: NA; CDR3aa: CASSLGAGGEYQPQHF
abundance: medium-sized; v_gene: TRBV2; d_gene: NA; CDR3aa: CASSEREIGELFF
abundance: many; v_gene: TRBV11-2; d_gene: NA; CDR3aa: CASSLDRTSNYGYTF
abundance: few; v_gene: TRBV7-2; d_gene: NA; CDR3aa: CASSLAVGSSYEQYF
abundance: few; v_gene: TRBV30; d_gene: NA; CDR3aa: CAWGTPNYGYTF
abundance: medium-sized; v_gene: TRBV5-1; d_gene: TRBD2; CDR3aa: CASSSGFGGRETQYF